This T cell receptor beta chain stems from a study of beta chain features in type 1 diabetes. Expressed TCRB transcripts were sequenced after all isolated RNA was converted to cDNA. Sequenced by immunoSEQ multiplex PCR; TCRdb stores in-frame clones only, minus some. The sample lists hundreds of thousands of clones; roughly 15% were seen once. This clone turned up a few times. There are 18 residues in the CDR3. The junction had 9 bases not matched to a gene; V was cut back by 3 bases and J by 2 bases. Per germline, CDR1 SGDLS and CDR2 YYNGEE. Sequencing was performed on naive CD4+ T cells from blood. The chain combines TRBV9 with TRBJ2-3; 13 bases are a match to TRBD2. This receptor was identified in a man in his late teens or twenties in good health. CDR3 sequence reads: CASSAAPGLAGVTDTQYF. Written as DNA, the CDR3 is TGTGCCAGCAGCGCGGCTCCCGGACTAGCGGGGGTCACAGATACGCAGTATTTT.